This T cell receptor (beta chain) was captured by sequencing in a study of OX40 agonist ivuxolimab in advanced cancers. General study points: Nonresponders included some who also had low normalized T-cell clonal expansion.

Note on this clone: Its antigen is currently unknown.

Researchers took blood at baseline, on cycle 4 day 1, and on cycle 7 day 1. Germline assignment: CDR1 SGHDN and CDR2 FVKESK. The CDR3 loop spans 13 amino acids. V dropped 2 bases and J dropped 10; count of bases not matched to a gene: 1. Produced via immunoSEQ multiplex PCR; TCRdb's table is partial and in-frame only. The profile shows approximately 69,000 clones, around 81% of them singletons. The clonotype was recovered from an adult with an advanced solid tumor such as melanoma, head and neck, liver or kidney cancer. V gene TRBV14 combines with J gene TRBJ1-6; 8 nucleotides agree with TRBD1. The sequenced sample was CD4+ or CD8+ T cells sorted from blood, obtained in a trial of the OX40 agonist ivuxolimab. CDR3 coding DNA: TGTGCCAGCAGCCAAACAGGGGGGTCACCCCTCCACTTT. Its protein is CASSQTGGSPLHF.